The 8 T cell receptor beta chains reported below all come from one sample, sequenced in a study of CD8+ T cells in alopecia areata. cDNA reverse transcribed from extracted RNA served as the sequencing template. TCRdb keeps only in-frame clones here, not all; method: immunoSEQ multiplex PCR. This repertoire shows more than 200,000 clones, around two fifths found once; its top ten account for roughly 2.6%. The treatment was: oral pan-JAK inhibitor, 5-10 mg twice daily. The sample consisted of CD4+ T cells sorted from blood, taken at approximately week 36, from a patient treated with tofacitinib. The receptors come from a human donor with alopecia areata.

The V call is TRBV9, the J call TRBJ1-1, with D unclear. Germline values: CDR1 SGDLS, CDR2 YYNGEE. This CDR3 is 13 amino acids long. The germline V and J ends were trimmed by 1 base and 6 bases, with 10 bases remaining between them. CDR3 bases: TGTGCCAGCAGCGTACAGCCTAGGGCTGAAGCTTTCTTT. It encodes CASSVQPRAEAFF.

This clone was picked up a small number of times. The chain employs TRBV7-2 and TRBJ1-1; D ambiguous. The CDR3 totals 13 residues. V lost 2 bases to trimming and J lost 5 bases, with 9 bases between them. Germline V CDR1 and CDR2: SGHTA, FQGNSA. CDR3 DNA sequence: TGTGCCAGCAGCTTAATAAAGAAAACTGAAGCTTTCTTT. Translation gives CASSLIKKTEAFF. The variable domain in full, completed from reference TRBV7-2 and TRBJ1-1, reads GAGVSQSPSNKVTEKGKDVELRCDPISGHTALYWYRQSLGQGLEFLIYFQGNSAPDKSGLPSDRFSAERTGGSVSTLTIQRTQQEDSAVYLCASSLIKKTEAFFGQGTRLTVV.

V gene TRBV7-2 combines with J gene TRBJ2-7; 13 positions agree with TRBD2. V shed 4 bases, J shed 1 base, and the junction held 7 bases outside the gene matches. CDR3 length: 17 amino acids. Germline CDR1 SGHTA, CDR2 FQGNSA. DNA of the CDR3: TGTGCCAGCAGCTCGCGGACTAGCGGGAGTAAATCCTACGAGCAGTACTTC. Translation: CASSSRTSGSKSYEQYF.

The gene calls are TRBV5-1 and TRBJ2-3; TRBD2 aligns across 12 bases. J gave up 9 bases and V 0 bases, and 11 bases lay outside the gene matches. Germline loops: CDR1 SGHRS, CDR2 YFSETQ. The CDR3 spans 17 residues. Here the CDR3 reads CASSLEGLLAGGSTQYF. The CDR3 bases are TGCGCCAGCAGCTTGGAGGGATTACTAGCGGGAGGATCGACGCAGTATTTT.

This clone was counted between two and nine times. The chain combines TRBV11-2 with TRBJ2-1; 8 bases align to TRBD1. The germline V gene encodes CDR1 SGHAT and CDR2 FQNNGV. The CDR3 runs 13 residues. Trimming took 5 bases from V and 5 from J; bases not matched to a gene: 2. The CDR3 protein is CASSEDRDNEQFF. The CDR3 nucleotides read TGTGCCAGCAGCGAGGACAGGGACAATGAGCAGTTCTTC.

This clone was recorded a few times. J is TRBJ2-5 and V is TRBV29-1, with D possibly matching TRBD2 (6 bases). The J call may be mistaken, given a closer DNA end match to TRBJ2-7. This CDR3 is 15 amino acids long. The germline V gene encodes CDR1 SQVTM and CDR2 ANQGSEA. Here the CDR3 reads CSAAPGLASGDEQYF. DNA for the CDR3: TGCAGCGCCGCCCCCGGACTGGCTTCGGGGGACGAGCAGTACTTC.

This chain links TRBV5-1 with TRBJ2-7; TRBD2 matches 7 bases. With V trimmed by 0 bases and J by 1 base, 7 bases remained unmatched. The length of the CDR3 is 16 residues. Germline CDR1 and CDR2: SGHRS and YFSETQ. CDR3 nucleotide sequence: TGCGCCAGCAGCTTGGGGAGGGAGGGCCTTTCCTACGAGCAGTACTTC. Its translation: CASSLGREGLSYEQYF. The complete variable domain, with remaining parts taken from reference TRBV5-1 and TRBJ2-7, reads KAGVTQTPRYLIKTRGQQVTLSCSPISGHRSVSWYQQTPGQGLQFLFEYFSETQRNKGNFPGRFSGRQFSNSRSEMNVSTLELGDSALYLCASSLGREGLSYEQYFGPGTRLTVT.

The chain combines TRBV25-1 with TRBJ2-5; 8 nucleotides agree with TRBD1. Germline CDR1 is MGHDK and CDR2 is SYGVNS. This CDR3 is 12 amino acids long. The V and J ends lost 3 bases and 7 bases, in that order; junction bases with no gene match: 1. DNA for the CDR3: TGTGCCAGCAGTGACAGGGGGCTGACCCAGTACTTC. This translates into CASSDRGLTQYF.